The T cell receptor beta chain described here comes from a study of control samples from healthy donors and cancer patients. Germline CDR1 MNHNS, CDR2 SASEGT. V was pared by 7 bases and J by 1 base, with 10 bases between. This CDR3 has 13 amino acids. The repertoire was sequenced with immunoSEQ multiplex PCR; TCRdb's copy has only in-frame clones and lacks some. The sample lists some 130,000 clones; 80% to 95% were seen once. The sequencing sample was made of blood. This TCR was recovered from a man aged 35 to 55 in good health. The chain employs TRBV6-1 and TRBJ1-1; D is unclear. The CDR3 nucleotides read TGTGCCAGCATCCGCGATACGAACACTGAAGCTTTCTTT. Residues: CASIRDTNTEAFF.